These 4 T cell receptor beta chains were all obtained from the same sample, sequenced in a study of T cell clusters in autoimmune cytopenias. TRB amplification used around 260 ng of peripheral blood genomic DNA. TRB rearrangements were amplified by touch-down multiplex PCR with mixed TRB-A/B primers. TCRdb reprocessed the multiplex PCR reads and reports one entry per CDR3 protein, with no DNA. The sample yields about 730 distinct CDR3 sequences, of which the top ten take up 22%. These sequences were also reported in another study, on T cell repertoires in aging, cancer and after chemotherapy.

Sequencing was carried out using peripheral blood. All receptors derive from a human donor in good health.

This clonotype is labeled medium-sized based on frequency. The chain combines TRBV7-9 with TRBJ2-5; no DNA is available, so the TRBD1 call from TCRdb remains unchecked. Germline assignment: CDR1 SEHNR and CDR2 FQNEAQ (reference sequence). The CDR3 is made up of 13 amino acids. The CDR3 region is CASSRGGGETQYF.

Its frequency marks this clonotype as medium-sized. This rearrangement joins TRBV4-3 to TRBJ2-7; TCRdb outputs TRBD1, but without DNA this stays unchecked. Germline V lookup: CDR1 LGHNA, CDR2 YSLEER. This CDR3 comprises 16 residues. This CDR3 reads CASSHLGDPVPYEQYF.

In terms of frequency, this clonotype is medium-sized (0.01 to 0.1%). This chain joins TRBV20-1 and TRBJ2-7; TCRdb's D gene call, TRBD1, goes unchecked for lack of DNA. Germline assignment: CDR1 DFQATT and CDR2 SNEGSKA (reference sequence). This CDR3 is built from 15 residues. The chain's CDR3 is CSAASGGLSSYEQYF.

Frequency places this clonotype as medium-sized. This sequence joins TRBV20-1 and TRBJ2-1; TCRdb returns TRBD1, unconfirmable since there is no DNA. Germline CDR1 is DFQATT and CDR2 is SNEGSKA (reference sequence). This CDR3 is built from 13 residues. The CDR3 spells CSARPNLYNEQFF.